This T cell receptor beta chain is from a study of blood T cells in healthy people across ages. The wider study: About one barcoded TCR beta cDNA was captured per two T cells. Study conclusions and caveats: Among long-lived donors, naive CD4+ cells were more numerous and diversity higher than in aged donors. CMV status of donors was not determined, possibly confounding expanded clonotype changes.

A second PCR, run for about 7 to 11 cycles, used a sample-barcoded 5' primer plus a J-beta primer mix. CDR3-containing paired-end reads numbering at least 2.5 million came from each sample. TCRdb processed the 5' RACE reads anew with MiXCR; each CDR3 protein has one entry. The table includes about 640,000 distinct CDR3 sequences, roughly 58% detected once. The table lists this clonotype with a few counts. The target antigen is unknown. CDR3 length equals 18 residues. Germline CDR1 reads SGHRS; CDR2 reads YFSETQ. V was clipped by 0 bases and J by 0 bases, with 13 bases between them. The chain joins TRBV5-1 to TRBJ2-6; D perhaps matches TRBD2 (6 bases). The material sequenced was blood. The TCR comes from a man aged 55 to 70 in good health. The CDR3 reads CASSLGGGAISGANVLTF. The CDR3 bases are TGCGCCAGCAGCTTGGGTGGAGGGGCCATCTCTGGGGCCAACGTCCTGACTTTC.